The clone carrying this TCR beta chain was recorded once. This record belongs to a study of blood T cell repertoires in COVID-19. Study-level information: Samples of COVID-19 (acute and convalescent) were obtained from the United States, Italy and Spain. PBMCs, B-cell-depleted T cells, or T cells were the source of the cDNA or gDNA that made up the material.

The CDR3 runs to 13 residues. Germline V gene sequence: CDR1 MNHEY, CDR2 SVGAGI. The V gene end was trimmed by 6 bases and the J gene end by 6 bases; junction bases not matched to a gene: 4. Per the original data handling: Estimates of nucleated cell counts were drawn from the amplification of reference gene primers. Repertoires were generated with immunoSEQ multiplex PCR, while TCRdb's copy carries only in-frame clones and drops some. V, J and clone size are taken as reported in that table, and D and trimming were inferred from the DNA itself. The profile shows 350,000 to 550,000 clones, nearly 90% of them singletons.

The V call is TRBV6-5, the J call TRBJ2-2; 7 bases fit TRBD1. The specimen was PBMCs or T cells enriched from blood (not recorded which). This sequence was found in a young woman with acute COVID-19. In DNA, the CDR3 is TGTGCCAGCAGGGATACAGGGGCCGGGGAGCTGTTTTTT. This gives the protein CASRDTGAGELFF.